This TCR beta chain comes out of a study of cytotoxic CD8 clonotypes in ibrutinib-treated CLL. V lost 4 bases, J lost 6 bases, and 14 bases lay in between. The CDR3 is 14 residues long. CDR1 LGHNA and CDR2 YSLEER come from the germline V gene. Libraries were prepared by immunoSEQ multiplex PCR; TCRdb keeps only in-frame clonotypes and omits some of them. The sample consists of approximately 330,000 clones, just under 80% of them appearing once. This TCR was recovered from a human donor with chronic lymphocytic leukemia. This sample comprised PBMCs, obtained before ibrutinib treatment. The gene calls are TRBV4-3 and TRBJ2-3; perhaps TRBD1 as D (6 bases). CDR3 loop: CASSLLGAQDTQYF. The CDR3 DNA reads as TGCGCCAGCAGCCTCCTGGGGGCCCAGGATACGCAGTATTTT.